What follows are 6 T cell receptor beta chains derived from one specimen sequenced in a study of shared T cell receptors in the human thymus (dated by TCRdb to about 2021). The library was obtained by the immunoSEQ multiplex PCR assay. TCRdb holds this immuneACCESS table with in-frame rearrangements only. Some clones are missing; in checked studies, unresolved V genes explain under half, and the rest has no known cause. Here the sample has 700,000 or so clones; approximately 85% occur a single time. The top ten constitute 0.0095% to 0.013% of the sample. The same sample was also studied in work on human thymus T cells.

The sequenced sample was thymocytes. These receptors were obtained from a girl under two years old with a congenital heart defect. Donor details come from another sample of the same person, matched by shared clones.

The table lists this clone with a count of one. V is TRBV28 and J is TRBJ2-7; D ambiguous. CDR3 length equals 11 residues. CDR1 is MDHEN, CDR2 SYDVKM, per germline. V was clipped by 2 bases and J by 6 bases, with 5 bases between them. The CDR3: CASSLSVEQYF. CDR3 in DNA: TGTGCCAGCAGTTTAAGCGTCGAGCAGTACTTC. The full variable domain, in which reference TRBV28 and TRBJ2-7 provide the parts outside the CDR3, is DVKVTQSSRYLVKRTGEKVFLECVQDMDHENMFWYRQDPGLGLRLIYFSYDVKMKEKGDIPEGYSVSREKKERFSLILESASTNQTSMYLCASSLSVEQYFGPGTRLTVT.

The chain has TRBV6-1 and TRBJ1-6; D is undetermined. Germline V gene sequence: CDR1 MNHNS, CDR2 SASEGT. There are 16 residues in the CDR3. V was clipped by 4 bases and J by 5 bases, with 15 bases between them. Here the CDR3 DNA reads TGTGCCAGCAGTGTTAAAGAGGGATCTAATAATTCACCCCTCCACTTT. Amino acid sequence: CASSVKEGSNNSPLHF.

The chain couples TRBV6-5 to TRBJ1-2; 7 nucleotides agree with TRBD1. The germline V gene encodes CDR1 MNHEY and CDR2 SVGAGI. With V trimmed by 3 bases and J by 8 bases, 6 bases remained unmatched. This CDR3 region has 13 residues. The CDR3 region is CASSYHQGGGYTF. The CDR3 DNA sequence: TGTGCCAGCAGTTATCATCAGGGGGGAGGCTACACCTTC.

The chain couples TRBV10-3 to TRBJ1-3, with 8 bases aligning to TRBD1. Germline V lookup: CDR1 ENHRY, CDR2 SYGVKD. The CDR3 covers 17 residues. J lost 2 bases, V lost 3 bases, and 9 bases had no gene match. CDR3 sequence reads: CAISDPRTGSAGNTIYF. The CDR3 DNA reads as TGTGCCATCAGTGACCCTAGGACAGGGTCGGCTGGAAACACCATATATTTT.

The V and J genes are TRBV27 and TRBJ1-4; weak D call: TRBD1 (5 bases). V lost 1 base to trimming and J lost 4 bases, with 10 bases between them. The CDR3 extends over 15 amino acids. Per the germline V gene, CDR1 is MNHEY and CDR2 is SMNVEV (reference sequence). For the CDR3, the DNA is TGTGCCAGCAGTTTATTGGGGGACTTTAATGAAAAACTGTTTTTT. It specifies CASSLLGDFNEKLFF.

The chain has TRBV28 and TRBJ2-5; 8 positions agree with TRBD1. The CDR3 totals 15 residues. The J segment lost 5 bases and the V segment lost 4 bases, leaving 9 bases of the junction unmatched. Looked up from germline, CDR1 is MDHEN and CDR2 is SYDVKM. The CDR3 protein is CASSSGTGRGETQYF. The CDR3 coding sequence is TGTGCCAGCAGTTCCGGGACAGGTCGGGGGGAGACCCAGTACTTC.